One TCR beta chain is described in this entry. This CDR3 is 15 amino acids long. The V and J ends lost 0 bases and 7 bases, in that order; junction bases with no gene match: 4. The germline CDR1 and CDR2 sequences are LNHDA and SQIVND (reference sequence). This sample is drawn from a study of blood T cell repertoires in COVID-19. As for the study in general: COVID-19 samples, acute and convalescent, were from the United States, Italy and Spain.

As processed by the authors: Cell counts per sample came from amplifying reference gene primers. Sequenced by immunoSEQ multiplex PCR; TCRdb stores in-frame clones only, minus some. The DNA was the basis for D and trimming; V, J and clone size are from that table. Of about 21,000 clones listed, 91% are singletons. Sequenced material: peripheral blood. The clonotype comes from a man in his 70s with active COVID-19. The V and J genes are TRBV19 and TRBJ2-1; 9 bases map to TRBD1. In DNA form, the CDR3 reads TGTGCCAGTAGTATAGAGGACAGGGGATGGAATGAGCAGTTCTTC. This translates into CASSIEDRGWNEQFF. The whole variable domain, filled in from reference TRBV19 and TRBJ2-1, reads DGGITQSPKYLFRKEGQNVTLSCEQNLNHDAMYWYRQDPGQGLRLIYYSQIVNDFQKGDIAEGYSVSREKKESFPLTVTSAQKNPTAFYLCASSIEDRGWNEQFFGPGTRLTVL.